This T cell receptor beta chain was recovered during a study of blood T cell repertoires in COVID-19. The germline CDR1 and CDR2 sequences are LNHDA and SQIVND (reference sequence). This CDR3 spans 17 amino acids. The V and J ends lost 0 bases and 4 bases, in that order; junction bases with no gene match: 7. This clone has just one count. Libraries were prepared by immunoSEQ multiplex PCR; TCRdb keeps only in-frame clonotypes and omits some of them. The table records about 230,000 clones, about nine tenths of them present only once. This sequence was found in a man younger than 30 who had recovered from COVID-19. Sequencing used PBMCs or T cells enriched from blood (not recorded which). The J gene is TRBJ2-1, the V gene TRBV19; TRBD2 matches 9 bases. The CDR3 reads CASSIDSAGGPYNEQFF. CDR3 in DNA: TGTGCCAGTAGTATAGATTCAGCGGGAGGACCGTACAATGAGCAGTTCTTC.